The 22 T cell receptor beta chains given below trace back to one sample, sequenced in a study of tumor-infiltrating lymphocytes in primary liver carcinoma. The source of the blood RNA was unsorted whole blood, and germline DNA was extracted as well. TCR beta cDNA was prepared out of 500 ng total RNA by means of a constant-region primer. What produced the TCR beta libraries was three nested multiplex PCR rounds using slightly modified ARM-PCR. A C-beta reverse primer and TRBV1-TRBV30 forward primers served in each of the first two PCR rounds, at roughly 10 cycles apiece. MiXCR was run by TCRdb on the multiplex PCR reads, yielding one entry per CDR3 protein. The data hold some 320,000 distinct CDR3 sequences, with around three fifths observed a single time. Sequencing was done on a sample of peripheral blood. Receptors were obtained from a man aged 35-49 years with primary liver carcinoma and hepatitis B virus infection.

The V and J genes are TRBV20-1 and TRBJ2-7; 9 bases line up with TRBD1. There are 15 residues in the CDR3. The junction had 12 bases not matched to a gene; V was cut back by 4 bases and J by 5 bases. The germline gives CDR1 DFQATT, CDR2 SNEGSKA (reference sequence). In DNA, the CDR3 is TGCAGTGCTAATTTACCGGGACAGGGAAGCGACGAGCAGTACTTC. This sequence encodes CSANLPGQGSDEQYF.

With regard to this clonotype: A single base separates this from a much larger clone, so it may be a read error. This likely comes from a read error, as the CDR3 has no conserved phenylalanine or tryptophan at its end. Written as DNA, the CDR3 is TGTGCCAGCAGCCTGGAGGGCTCTGGGGCCAACGTCCTGACTCTC. Its translation is CASSLEGSGANVLTL. The chain employs TRBV2 and TRBJ2-6; D is possibly TRBD2 (6 bases). Trimming shortened V by 6 bases and J by 0 bases, and 9 bases separated the two germline ends. Looked up from germline, CDR1 is SNHLY and CDR2 is FYNNEI. This CDR3 has 15 residues.

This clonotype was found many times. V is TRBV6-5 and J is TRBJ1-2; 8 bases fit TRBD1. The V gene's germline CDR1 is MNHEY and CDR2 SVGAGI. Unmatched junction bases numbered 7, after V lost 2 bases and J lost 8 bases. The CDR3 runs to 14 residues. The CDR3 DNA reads TGTGCCAGCAGTTACGGTGACAGGGGATGGGGCTACACCTTC. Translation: CASSYGDRGWGYTF.

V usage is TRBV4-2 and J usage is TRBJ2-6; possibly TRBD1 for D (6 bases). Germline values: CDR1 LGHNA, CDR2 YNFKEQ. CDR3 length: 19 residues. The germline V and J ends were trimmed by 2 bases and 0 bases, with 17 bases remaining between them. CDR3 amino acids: CASSQIRGPGSSGANVLTF. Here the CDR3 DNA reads TGTGCCAGCAGCCAAATCAGGGGTCCAGGGAGCTCTGGGGCCAACGTCCTGACTTTC.

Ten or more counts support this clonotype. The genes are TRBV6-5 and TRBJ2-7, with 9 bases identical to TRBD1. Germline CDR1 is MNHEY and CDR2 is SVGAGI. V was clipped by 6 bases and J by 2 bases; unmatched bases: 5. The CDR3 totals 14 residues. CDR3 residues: CASSRGQGAYEQYF. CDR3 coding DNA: TGTGCCAGCAGCCGGGGACAGGGAGCCTACGAGCAGTACTTC.

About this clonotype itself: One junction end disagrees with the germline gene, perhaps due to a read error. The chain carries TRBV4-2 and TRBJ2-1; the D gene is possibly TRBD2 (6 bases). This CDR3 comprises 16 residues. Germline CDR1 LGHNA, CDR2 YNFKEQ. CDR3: CASRTHGASVDGEQLF. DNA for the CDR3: TGTGCCAGCAGGACCCACGGGGCTAGCGTTGATGGTGAGCAGTTATTC.

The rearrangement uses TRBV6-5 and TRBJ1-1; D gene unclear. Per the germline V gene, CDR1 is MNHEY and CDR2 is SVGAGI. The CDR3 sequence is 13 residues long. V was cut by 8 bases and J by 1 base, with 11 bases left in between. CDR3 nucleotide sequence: TGTGCCAGCGGGCGAACCCAGAACACTGAAGCTTTCTTT. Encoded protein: CASGRTQNTEAFF.

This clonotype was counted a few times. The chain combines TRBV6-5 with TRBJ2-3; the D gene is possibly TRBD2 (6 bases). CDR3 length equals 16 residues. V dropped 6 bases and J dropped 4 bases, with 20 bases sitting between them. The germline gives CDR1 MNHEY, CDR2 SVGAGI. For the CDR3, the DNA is TGTGCCAGCAGCGGCGGGAACACCAGAGGGGCAGATACGCAGTATTTT. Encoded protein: CASSGGNTRGADTQYF.

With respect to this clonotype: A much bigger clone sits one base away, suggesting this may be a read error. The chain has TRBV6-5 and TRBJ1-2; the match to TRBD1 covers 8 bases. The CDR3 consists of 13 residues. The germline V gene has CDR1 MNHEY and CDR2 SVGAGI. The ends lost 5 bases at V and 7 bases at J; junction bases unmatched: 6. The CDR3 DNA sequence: TGTGCCAGCAGTGCGGACAGGGTGCGTGGCTACACCTTC. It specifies CASSADRVRGYTF.

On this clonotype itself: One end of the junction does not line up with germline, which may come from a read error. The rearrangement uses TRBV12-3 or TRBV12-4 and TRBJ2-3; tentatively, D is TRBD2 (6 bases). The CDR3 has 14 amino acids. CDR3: CAGSLPGATDTQYF. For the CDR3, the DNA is TGTGCCGGCAGTTTACCGGGAGCCACAGATACGCAGTATTTT.

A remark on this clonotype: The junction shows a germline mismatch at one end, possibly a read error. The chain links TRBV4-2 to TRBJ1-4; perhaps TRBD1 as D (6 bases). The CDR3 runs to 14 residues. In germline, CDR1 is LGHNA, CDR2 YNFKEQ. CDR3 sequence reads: CASSRSEGDEKLFF. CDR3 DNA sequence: TGTGCCAGTAGCCGGTCCGAGGGGGATGAAAAACTGTTTTTT.

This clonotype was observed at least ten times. The DNA of the CDR3 is TGTGCCAGCAGCTCCGCGGGGCCCGAGGGAGAGACCCAGTACTTC. This translates into CASSSAGPEGETQYF. The rearrangement joins TRBV6-2 or TRBV6-3 to TRBJ2-5; possibly TRBD2 for D (6 bases). The V end lost 6 bases, the J end lost 4 bases, and 18 bases lay between the germline ends. The CDR3 covers 15 residues. CDR1 MNHEY and CDR2 SVGEGT come from the germline V gene.

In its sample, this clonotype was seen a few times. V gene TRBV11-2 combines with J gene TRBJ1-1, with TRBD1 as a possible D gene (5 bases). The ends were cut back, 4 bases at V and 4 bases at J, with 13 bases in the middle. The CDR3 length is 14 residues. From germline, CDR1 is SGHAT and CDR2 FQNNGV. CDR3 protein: CASSSGGSGTEAFF. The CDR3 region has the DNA TGTGCCAGCAGCTCGGGGGGGTCCGGCACTGAAGCTTTCTTT.

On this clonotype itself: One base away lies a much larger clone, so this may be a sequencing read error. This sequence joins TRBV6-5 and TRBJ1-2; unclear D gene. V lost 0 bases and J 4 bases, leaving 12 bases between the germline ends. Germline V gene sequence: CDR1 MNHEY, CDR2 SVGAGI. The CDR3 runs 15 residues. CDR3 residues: CASSYSNPGGYGYTF. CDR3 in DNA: TGTGCCAGCAGTTACTCTAACCCCGGAGGCTATGGCTACACCTTC.

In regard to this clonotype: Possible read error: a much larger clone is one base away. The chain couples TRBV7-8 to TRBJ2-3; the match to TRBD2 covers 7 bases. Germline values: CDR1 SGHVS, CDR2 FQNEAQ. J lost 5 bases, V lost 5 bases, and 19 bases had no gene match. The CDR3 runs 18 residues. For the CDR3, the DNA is TGTGCCAGCAGCCCCCTTTTGGGGCGGGAGTTCGGCATAGATACGCAGTATTTT. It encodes CASSPLLGREFGIDTQYF.

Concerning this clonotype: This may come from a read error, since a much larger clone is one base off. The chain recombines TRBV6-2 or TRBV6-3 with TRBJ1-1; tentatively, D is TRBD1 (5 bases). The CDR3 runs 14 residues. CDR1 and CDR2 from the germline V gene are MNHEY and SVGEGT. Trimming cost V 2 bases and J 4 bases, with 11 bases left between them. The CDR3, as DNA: TGTGCCAGCAGTTACGTCGGGGCCGGCACTGAAGCTTTCTTT. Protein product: CASSYVGAGTEAFF.

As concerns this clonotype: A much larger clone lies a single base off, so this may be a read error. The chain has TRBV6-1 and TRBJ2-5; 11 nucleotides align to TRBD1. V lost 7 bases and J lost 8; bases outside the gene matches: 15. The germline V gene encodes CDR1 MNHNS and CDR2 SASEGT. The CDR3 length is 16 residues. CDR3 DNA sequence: TGTGCCAGCAACCTTAATATACCGGGACAGGGGGATACCCAGTACTTC. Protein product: CASNLNIPGQGDTQYF.

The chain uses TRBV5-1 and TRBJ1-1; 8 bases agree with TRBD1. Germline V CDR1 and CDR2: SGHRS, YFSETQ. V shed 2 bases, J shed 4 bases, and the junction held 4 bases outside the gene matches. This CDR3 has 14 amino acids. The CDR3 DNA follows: TGCGCCAGCAGCTTCCGACAGGGGACCACTGAAGCTTTCTTT. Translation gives CASSFRQGTTEAFF.

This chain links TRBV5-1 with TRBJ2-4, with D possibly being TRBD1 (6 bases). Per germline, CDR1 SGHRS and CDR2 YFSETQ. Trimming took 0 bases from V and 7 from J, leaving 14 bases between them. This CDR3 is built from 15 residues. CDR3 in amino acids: CASSLEGRGSNIQYF. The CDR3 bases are TGCGCCAGCAGCTTGGAGGGCAGGGGCTCTAACATTCAGTACTTC.

The CDR3 here is CASSSPSREPDEQFF. In nucleotides, the CDR3 is TGTGCCAGCAGCTCTCCCTCCAGGGAACCAGATGAGCAGTTCTTC. The chain recombines TRBV7-9 with TRBJ2-1; D may be TRBD1 (5 bases). Trimming pared 4 bases from V and 8 bases from J, leaving 18 bases between. Looked up from germline, CDR1 is SEHNR and CDR2 is FQNEAQ (reference sequence). The CDR3 is made up of 15 amino acids.

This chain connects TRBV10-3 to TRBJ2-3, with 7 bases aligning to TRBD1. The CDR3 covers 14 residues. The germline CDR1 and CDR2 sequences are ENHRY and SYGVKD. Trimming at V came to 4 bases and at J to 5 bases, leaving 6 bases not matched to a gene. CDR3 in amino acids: CAISVDRVRDTQYF. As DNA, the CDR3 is TGTGCCATCAGTGTCGACAGGGTAAGAGATACGCAGTATTTT.

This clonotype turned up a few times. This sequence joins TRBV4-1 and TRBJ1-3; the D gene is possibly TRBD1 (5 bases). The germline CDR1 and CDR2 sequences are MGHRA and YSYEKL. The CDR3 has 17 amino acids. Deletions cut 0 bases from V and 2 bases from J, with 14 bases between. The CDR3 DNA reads TGCGCCAGCAGCCAAGATCTGCTATGGGGCGCTGGAAACACCATATATTTT. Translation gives CASSQDLLWGAGNTIYF.